The 9 T cell receptor beta chains below come from one sample, sequenced in a study of T cells in Graves' hyperthyroidism and ophthalmopathy. Amplified regions were TCR beta CDR3 sequences from RNA transcripts. A first-round RT-PCR of the TCR CDR3 used the HTBI primer set. TCRdb independently ran MiXCR on the multiplex PCR reads; one entry per CDR3 protein. The sample gives around 480,000 distinct CDR3 sequences, over 13% of which show up once; around 17% is in the top ten. The material sequenced was blood. All receptors derive from a woman aged 18-30 years with Graves' hyperthyroidism.

V and J are TRBV11-3 and TRBJ2-2; D possibly corresponds to TRBD1 (5 bases). Germline CDR1 reads SGHNT; CDR2 reads YENEEA. The CDR3 is made up of 13 amino acids. Deletions cut 5 bases from V and 3 bases from J, with 7 bases between. As DNA, the CDR3 is TGTGCCAGCAGCAAACAGGACACCGGGGAGCTGTTTTTT. Translation: CASSKQDTGELFF.

Here the CDR3 reads CASIKTGYDEQYF. In DNA, the CDR3 is TGTGCCAGCATCAAGACAGGGTACGACGAGCAGTACTTC. This chain uses TRBV28 with TRBJ2-7; 7 nucleotides align to TRBD1. Trimming removed 7 bases from V and 5 bases from J; junction bases left unmatched: 8. The CDR3 runs to 13 residues. Per the germline V gene, CDR1 is MDHEN and CDR2 is SYDVKM.

Notes on this clonotype: A much bigger clone sits one base away, suggesting this may be a read error. The rearrangement links TRBV28 to TRBJ2-1, with a weak D call TRBD2 (5 bases). This CDR3 region has 13 residues. Looked up from germline, CDR1 is MDHEN and CDR2 is SYDVKM. CDR3 DNA: TGTGCCAGCAGCATAGCTAGCTACTATGAGCAGTTCTTC. This sequence encodes CASSIASYYEQFF.

This clonotype was detected only a few times. This may be a read error: a much more frequent sequence differs by one nucleotide. V gene TRBV27 combines with J gene TRBJ1-1, with D possibly TRBD1 on 5 matching bases. V shed 7 bases and J shed 4 bases, with 16 bases lying between them. The CDR3 is made up of 14 amino acids. CDR1 is MNHEY and CDR2 is SMNVEV in the germline V gene (reference sequence). The CDR3 coding sequence is TGTGCCAGCAAAGAAATGCAGGGTCTCACTGAAGCTTTCTTT. Its translation is CASKEMQGLTEAFF.

The table lists this clonotype with many counts. The chain couples TRBV27 to TRBJ1-2, with D unclear. Germline V gene sequence: CDR1 MNHEY, CDR2 SMNVEV (reference sequence). V was cut by 2 bases and J by 4 bases, with 11 bases left in between. The CDR3 extends over 14 amino acids. The CDR3: CASSLRKGLYGYTF. The CDR3 bases are TGTGCCAGCAGTTTAAGGAAGGGCCTCTATGGCTACACCTTC.

This clonotype occurred a few times. The chain has TRBV27 and TRBJ2-7, with TRBD2 identical over 7 bases. Looked up from germline, CDR1 is MNHEY and CDR2 is SMNVEV (reference sequence). This CDR3 is built from 15 residues. Trimming removed 3 bases from V and 5 bases from J; junction bases left unmatched: 10. The CDR3 spells CASSLAAAGTHEQYF. As DNA, the CDR3 is TGTGCCAGCAGTTTGGCTGCAGCGGGAACCCACGAGCAGTACTTC.

This clonotype has more than one count but fewer than ten. V is TRBV7-2 and J is TRBJ1-2; 12 nucleotides line up with TRBD1. Germline values: CDR1 SGHTA, CDR2 FQGNSA. V lost 0 bases to trimming and J lost 7 bases; unmatched junction nucleotides: 3. The CDR3 runs to 15 residues. For the CDR3, the DNA is TGTGCCAGCAGCTTAGCCGGGACAGGGGGCTTTGGCTACACCTTC. Translating gives CASSLAGTGGFGYTF.

This clonotype was counted at least ten times. The chain joins TRBV12-3 or TRBV12-4 to TRBJ2-1; 9 bases map to TRBD2. This CDR3 region has 14 residues. V shed 5 bases, J shed 4 bases, and the junction held 3 bases outside the gene matches. The CDR3 DNA follows: TGTGCCAGCAGTCGACTAGCGGAGTACAATGAGCAGTTCTTC. Translation gives CASSRLAEYNEQFF.

The table lists this clonotype with a few counts. A much more abundant neighbour one base away suggests this may be a read error. V gene TRBV12-3 or TRBV12-4 combines with J gene TRBJ1-2; 9 bases map to TRBD1. V lost 5 bases and J lost 10; bases outside the gene matches: 11. The CDR3 consists of 14 residues. CDR3 DNA: TGTGCCAGCAGTCGGGGACAGGGTTGGTCTGACTACACCTTC. Translation: CASSRGQGWSDYTF.